The sequence of this T cell receptor (beta chain) was determined in a study of blood T cell repertoires in COVID-19. Whole-study context: Sites across the United States, Italy and Spain contributed samples from acute and convalescent COVID-19. Sample material is recorded as cDNA or gDNA derived from T cells, B-cell-depleted T cells, or PBMCs.

How the authors handled the data: Reference gene primers were amplified, and this amplification served to estimate nucleated cell counts. Generated by immunoSEQ multiplex PCR, the TCRdb table keeps only in-frame clones and is missing some. V, J and clone size are taken as reported in that table, and D and trimming were inferred from the DNA itself. The repertoire holds over 50,000 clones, with 86% as singletons. CDR3 size: 12 residues. V gave up 4 bases and J gave up 11 bases; unmatched junction bases: 9. Germline-derived CDR1 and CDR2 are SGHDT and YYEEEE. V and J are TRBV5-6 and TRBJ2-7; 7 bases are shared with TRBD2. This TCR was recovered from a man aged 70-80 years with active COVID-19. Sequenced material: peripheral blood. CDR3 sequence (DNA): TGTGCCAGCAGCGCTGGGAGGGGTTCTGAGTACTTC. Its protein product is CASSAGRGSEYF. Complete variable domain (other parts from reference TRBV5-6 and TRBJ2-7): DAGVTQSPTHLIKTRGQQVTLRCSPKSGHDTVSWYQQALGQGPQFIFQYYEEEERQRGNFPDRFSGHQFPNYSSELNVNALLLGDSALYLCASSAGRGSEYFGPGTRLTVT.